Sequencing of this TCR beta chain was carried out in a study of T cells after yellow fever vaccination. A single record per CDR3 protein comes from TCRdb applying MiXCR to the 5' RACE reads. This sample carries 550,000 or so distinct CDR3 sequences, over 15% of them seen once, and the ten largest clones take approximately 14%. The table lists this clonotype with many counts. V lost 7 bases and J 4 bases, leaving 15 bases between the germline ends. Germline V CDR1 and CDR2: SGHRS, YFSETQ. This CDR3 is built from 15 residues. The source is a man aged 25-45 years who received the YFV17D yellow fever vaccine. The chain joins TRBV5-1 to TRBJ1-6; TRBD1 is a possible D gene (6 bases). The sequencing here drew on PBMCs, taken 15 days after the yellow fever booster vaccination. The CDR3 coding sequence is TGCGCCAGCCGAGAAAGGGGGGAGTATAATTCACCCCTCCACTTT. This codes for CASRERGEYNSPLHF.